This entry lists 14 T cell receptor beta chains sequenced from one sample in a study of T cell responses to AZD1222 COVID-19 vaccine. The protocol was immunoSEQ multiplex PCR, while the TCRdb copy is restricted to in-frame clones and leaves out a portion. Of 100,000 to 120,000 clones detected, over 90% appear once; the ten largest clones hold about 3.1%. The source was peripheral blood, collected 28 days after the second AZD1222 dose. These receptors were taken from an adult who received the AZD1222 COVID-19 vaccine.

The chain carries TRBV5-1 and TRBJ1-1; 7 nucleotides line up with TRBD1. V was clipped by 4 bases and J by 6 bases; unmatched bases: 9. CDR3 length: 14 residues. Germline assignment: CDR1 SGHRS and CDR2 YFSETQ. CDR3 DNA: TGCGCCAGCAGCGGGGAGGGGGCTGGCTCTGAAGCTTTCTTT. Translating it yields CASSGEGAGSEAFF.

The chain combines TRBV29-1 with TRBJ1-5, with D possibly being TRBD1 (6 bases). The length of the CDR3 is 12 residues. Germline lookup yields CDR1 SQVTM and CDR2 ANQGSEA. The V end was cut by 7 bases, the J end by 4 bases, with 11 bases between. The DNA for the CDR3 is TGCAGCGCTGGAGGGGGAAATCAGCCCCAGCATTTT. Translated: CSAGGGNQPQHF.

J is TRBJ1-2 and V is TRBV28; a weak D match, TRBD1 (5 bases). This CDR3 is 16 amino acids long. Looked up from germline, CDR1 is MDHEN and CDR2 is SYDVKM. The V and J ends lost 2 bases and 4 bases respectively, with 17 bases between them. CDR3: CASSLGVGGNPYGYTF. CDR3 in DNA: TGTGCCAGCAGTTTAGGGGTTGGGGGAAACCCCTATGGCTACACCTTC.

The gene calls are TRBV6-5 and TRBJ2-7, with a weak D call TRBD1 (5 bases). The germline CDR1 and CDR2 sequences are MNHEY and SVGAGI. Trimming shortened V by 6 bases and J by 5 bases, and 17 bases separated the two germline ends. The CDR3 has 14 residues. As DNA, the CDR3 is TGTGCCAGCAGCCACGTGGTCAGGGCCGACGAGCAGTACTTC. Protein product: CASSHVVRADEQYF.

The V and J genes are TRBV14 and TRBJ2-1; D perhaps matches TRBD2 (5 bases). With 2 bases removed from V and 10 bases from J, the gap between germline ends came to 12 bases. The CDR3 totals 13 residues. Germline V CDR1 and CDR2: SGHDN, FVKESK. In DNA form, the CDR3 reads TGTGCCAGCAGCCAAAGGCGGGTCGGGGAGCAGTTCTTC. It codes for CASSQRRVGEQFF.

The rearrangement uses TRBV6-5 and TRBJ1-1; D uncertain. Germline V gene data show CDR1 as MNHEY and CDR2 as SVGAGI. V was trimmed by 8 bases and J by 3 bases, leaving 16 bases between them. This CDR3 region has 14 residues. CDR3 protein: CASLPIAHHTEAFF. Written as DNA, the CDR3 is TGTGCCAGCCTTCCCATTGCACATCACACTGAAGCTTTCTTT.

The rearrangement uses TRBV19 and TRBJ2-1; a weak D match, TRBD1 (5 bases). Trimming cost V 6 bases and J 3 bases, with 12 bases left between them. The CDR3 spans 14 residues. Germline V gene data show CDR1 as LNHDA and CDR2 as SQIVND (reference sequence). The CDR3 DNA sequence: TGTGCCAGTAGCTCAGGGCCCCTCTACAATGAGCAGTTCTTC. Amino acids: CASSSGPLYNEQFF.

This chain links TRBV28 with TRBJ1-3; a possible D gene is TRBD1 (5 bases). Germline values: CDR1 MDHEN, CDR2 SYDVKM. V was cut by 3 bases and J by 0 bases, with 15 bases left in between. This CDR3 has 17 residues. The CDR3 sequence is CASSFQGGRTSGNTIYF. For the CDR3, the DNA is TGTGCCAGCAGTTTCCAGGGAGGAAGGACCTCTGGAAACACCATATATTTT. Looking up the rest from reference TRBV28 and TRBJ1-3 gives the full variable domain: DVKVTQSSRYLVKRTGEKVFLECVQDMDHENMFWYRQDPGLGLRLIYFSYDVKMKEKGDIPEGYSVSREKKERFSLILESASTNQTSMYLCASSFQGGRTSGNTIYFGEGSWLTVV.

This chain uses TRBV5-1 with TRBJ1-2; 7 bases map to TRBD1. Trimming removed 4 bases from V and 6 bases from J; junction bases left unmatched: 6. The CDR3 length is 13 residues. Germline CDR1 and CDR2: SGHRS and YFSETQ. CDR3 sequence (DNA): TGCGCCAGCAGCCCCCAGGGACAGAATGGCTACACCTTC. Its protein is CASSPQGQNGYTF.

V usage is TRBV7-9 and J usage is TRBJ2-7, with TRBD1 matching 9 bases. The CDR3 is 16 residues long. Germline-derived CDR1 and CDR2 are SEHNR and FQNEAQ (reference sequence). V lost 1 base to trimming and J lost 6 bases; unmatched junction nucleotides: 10. CDR3 amino acids: CASSLGDRAYWGEQYF. The CDR3 coding sequence is TGTGCCAGCAGCTTAGGGGACAGGGCCTACTGGGGCGAGCAGTACTTC. Full variable domain (remainder filled in from reference TRBV7-9 and TRBJ2-7): DTGVSQNPRHKITKRGQNVTFRCDPISEHNRLYWYRQTLGQGPEFLTYFQNEAQLEKSRLLSDRFSAERPKGSFSTLEIQRTEQGDSAMYLCASSLGDRAYWGEQYFGPGTRLTVT.

The chain is built from TRBV7-2 and TRBJ1-3; D might be TRBD1 (5 bases). The CDR3 covers 16 residues. V gave up 6 bases and J gave up 4 bases, with 19 bases separating them. Germline V CDR1 and CDR2: SGHTA, FQGNSA. CDR3 DNA: TGTGCCAGCAGTCCGCTCGGCAGGGTGGCGGGAAACACCATATATTTT. It encodes CASSPLGRVAGNTIYF.

The rearrangement uses TRBV3-1 (or the pseudogene TRBV3-2) and TRBJ1-2, with D uncertain. V was trimmed by 0 bases and J by 7 bases, leaving 9 bases between them. The CDR3 has 13 residues. CDR1 LGHDT and CDR2 YNNKEL come from the germline V gene (reference sequence). CDR3 sequence (DNA): TGTGCCAGCAGCCAAGAGGGAGGCAGTGGCTACACCTTC. Amino acids: CASSQEGGSGYTF.

This clone came up once. The chain combines TRBV19 with TRBJ1-1; D gene ambiguous. V lost 8 bases to trimming and J lost 5 bases, with 12 bases between them. Germline V gene lookup returns CDR1 LNHDA and CDR2 SQIVND (reference sequence). CDR3 size: 12 residues. CDR3 coding DNA: TGTGCCAGTCGGAGAAAAACTACTGAAGCTTTCTTT. Translation gives CASRRKTTEAFF.

J is TRBJ2-1 and V is TRBV28; no firm D call. Per the germline V gene, CDR1 is MDHEN and CDR2 is SYDVKM. The V end was cut by 3 bases, the J end by 7 bases, with 7 bases between. The CDR3 consists of 12 residues. The CDR3 nucleotides are TGTGCCAGCAGTTTCTTAGGAAATGAGCAGTTCTTC. It yields the protein CASSFLGNEQFF. The variable domain in full, completed from reference TRBV28 and TRBJ2-1, reads DVKVTQSSRYLVKRTGEKVFLECVQDMDHENMFWYRQDPGLGLRLIYFSYDVKMKEKGDIPEGYSVSREKKERFSLILESASTNQTSMYLCASSFLGNEQFFGPGTRLTVL.